The source of this T cell receptor (beta chain) is a study of T cell repertoires in cytomegalovirus infection. Note on this clonotype: Its antigen is unknown.

TCRdb recomputed calls from the reads with MiXCR, one row per CDR3 protein. Of a few hundred thousand distinct CDR3 sequences in the sample, 30% to 35% were seen once. Study-wide results and caveats: People with CMV and the relevant HLA were identified by cumulative public TCR beta family frequency.

The length of the CDR3 is 14 residues. V shed 3 bases and J 4 bases; nucleotides not matched to a gene: 5. Source: cultured PBMCs, taken from culture after CMV antigen stimulation. This TCR derives from a human donor in good health (CMV status not recorded). Some clones in this sample may be carry-over from other donors' samples. V is TRBV12-3 or TRBV12-4 and J is TRBJ2-7, with 8 nucleotides matching TRBD2. CDR3 protein: CASSFSAGGYEQYV. In DNA, the CDR3 is TGTGCCAGCAGTTTCTCTGCGGGGGGATACGAGCAGTACGTC.